Each of the 10 T cell receptor beta chains below was sequenced from the same sample in a study of CD8+ T cells in alopecia areata. Treatment here: oral pan-JAK inhibitor, 5-10 mg twice daily. RNA extraction was followed by reverse transcription into cDNA, which acted as the sequencing template. TCRdb keeps only in-frame clones here, not all; method: immunoSEQ multiplex PCR. Of over 150,000 clones in the sample, about 60% were seen once. Sample: CD4+ T cells sorted from blood, taken at week 24, from a patient treated with tofacitinib. The receptors here all came from a human donor with alopecia areata.

The chain recombines TRBV4-1 with TRBJ1-1; 9 positions match TRBD1. The CDR3 totals 15 residues. Germline assignment: CDR1 MGHRA and CDR2 YSYEKL. J lost 4 bases, V lost 1 base, and 4 bases had no gene match. CDR3 protein: CASSQVTGGGTEAFF. CDR3 DNA: TGCGCCAGCAGCCAAGTGACAGGGGGAGGCACTGAAGCTTTCTTT.

This rearrangement joins TRBV10-2 to TRBJ1-2; perhaps TRBD1 as D (5 bases). Germline V lookup: CDR1 WSHSY, CDR2 SAAADI. The CDR3 has 13 residues. Trimming stripped 5 bases from V and 4 bases from J, with 11 bases between. The CDR3 here is CASSSDSTYGYTF. CDR3 in DNA: TGCGCCAGCAGTTCCGACAGCACCTATGGCTACACCTTC.

CDR3 in amino acids: CAWSGGVGQPQHF. The DNA of the CDR3 is TGTGCCTGGAGTGGCGGAGTAGGTCAGCCCCAGCATTTT. The rearrangement joins TRBV30 to TRBJ1-5; unclear D gene. The CDR3 is 13 residues long. Germline lookup yields CDR1 GTSNPN and CDR2 SVGIG (reference sequence). V lost 1 base and J 6 bases, leaving 10 bases between the germline ends.

V usage is TRBV5-1 and J usage is TRBJ2-5; D is ambiguous. The CDR3 is 12 amino acids. The V gene's germline CDR1 is SGHRS and CDR2 YFSETQ. Trimming stripped 4 bases from V and 5 bases from J, with 9 bases between. The DNA of the CDR3 is TGCGCCAGCAGCCCTACTGGGGAGACCCAGTACTTC. Its translation is CASSPTGETQYF.

The V and J genes are TRBV19 and TRBJ2-3, with a tentative D call TRBD1 (7 bases). V shed 3 bases and J shed 6 bases, with 13 bases lying between them. This CDR3 comprises 14 residues. Per germline, CDR1 LNHDA and CDR2 SQIVND (reference sequence). In nucleotides, the CDR3 is TGTGCCAGTAGTATCGCCAGGGGGAGGGATACGCAGTATTTT. It yields the protein CASSIARGRDTQYF.

The sample holds a few counts of this clone. The rearrangement joins TRBV29-1 to TRBJ1-2; tentative D call: TRBD1 (5 bases). CDR1 SQVTM and CDR2 ANQGSEA come from the germline V gene. The CDR3 spans 14 residues. Trimming shortened V by 1 base and J by 2 bases, and 11 bases separated the two germline ends. The CDR3 region is CSVEGGKENYGYTF. CDR3 DNA sequence: TGCAGCGTTGAAGGGGGGAAGGAGAACTATGGCTACACCTTC.

This rearrangement joins TRBV9 to TRBJ2-5; possible D gene TRBD2, 6 bases. In germline, CDR1 is SGDLS, CDR2 YYNGEE. There are 14 residues in the CDR3. Trimming cost V 2 bases and J 5 bases, with 13 bases left between them. In nucleotides, the CDR3 is TGTGCCAGCAGCGTGGGACTCCAGAGGGAGACCCAGTACTTC. Translated: CASSVGLQRETQYF.

This clone was observed a few times. This CDR3 reads CASRQTGGGHEQFF. CDR3 DNA sequence: TGTGCCAGCAGACAGACAGGGGGCGGGCATGAGCAGTTCTTC. V usage is TRBV2 and J usage is TRBJ2-1; 10 bases are a match to TRBD1. Germline loops: CDR1 SNHLY, CDR2 FYNNEI. Trimming took 6 bases from V and 8 from J; bases not matched to a gene: 7. CDR3 length: 14 residues.

J is TRBJ2-1 and V is TRBV7-6, with TRBD2 identical over 7 bases. The CDR3 consists of 15 residues. V shed 2 bases, J shed 3 bases, and the junction held 4 bases outside the gene matches. CDR1 and CDR2 (germline): SGHVS, FNYEAQ. CDR3: CASSLMSGGYNEQFF. The CDR3 DNA reads TGTGCCAGCAGCTTAATGTCGGGGGGCTACAATGAGCAGTTCTTC.

CDR3 sequence reads: CAWSVGAVANYGYTF. The DNA of the CDR3 is TGTGCCTGGAGTGTGGGGGCAGTAGCTAACTATGGCTACACCTTC. The chain carries TRBV30 and TRBJ1-2, with D maybe TRBD1 (6 bases). The CDR3 length is 15 residues. V was clipped by 0 bases and J by 0 bases, with 11 bases between them. Germline lookup yields CDR1 GTSNPN and CDR2 SVGIG (reference sequence).